The subject of this entry is one T cell receptor (beta chain). Germline CDR1 SGHTA, CDR2 FQGNSA. CDR3 length: 14 residues. Unmatched junction bases numbered 5, after V lost 4 bases and J lost 6 bases. Sequenced by immunoSEQ multiplex PCR; TCRdb stores in-frame clones only, minus some. Altogether roughly 80,000 clones are present, approximately 89% being singletons, with the ten largest covering less than 7%. These data belong to a study of control samples from healthy donors and cancer patients. The source of this sequence is a man aged 45-65 years in good health. The rearrangement links TRBV7-2 to TRBJ1-1, with 10 nucleotides matching TRBD1. The sequencing input was blood. The CDR3 region has the DNA TGTGCCAGCAGCTCGGGACAGGGGAAGGCTGAAGCTTTCTTT. It yields the protein CASSSGQGKAEAFF.